The 18 T cell receptor beta chains below all came from one sample that was sequenced in a study of blood T cell repertoires in COVID-19. Produced via immunoSEQ multiplex PCR; TCRdb's table is partial and in-frame only. The sample lists about 140,000 clones; approximately 88% were seen once. The source material was PBMCs or T cells enriched from blood (not recorded which). The receptor set was obtained from a man between 65 and 80 years old who had been exposed to COVID-19.

This clone was seen only once. This chain uses TRBV11-2 with TRBJ2-7, with D possibly matching TRBD2 (5 bases). CDR1 and CDR2 from the germline V gene are SGHAT and FQNNGV. The ends were cut back, 4 bases at V and 4 bases at J, with 14 bases in the middle. The CDR3 sequence is 14 residues long. CDR3 region: CASSSPRTGYEQYF. CDR3 DNA sequence: TGTGCCAGCAGCTCACCCCGGACGGGGTACGAGCAGTACTTC.

This chain links TRBV3-1 (or the pseudogene TRBV3-2) with TRBJ2-5, with 7 bases identical to TRBD2. The germline gives CDR1 LGHDT, CDR2 YNNKEL (reference sequence). The CDR3 contains 14 residues. Unmatched junction bases numbered 7, after V lost 4 bases and J lost 5 bases. CDR3 amino acids: CASSRGLLAETQYF. Here the CDR3 DNA reads TGTGCCAGCAGCCGGGGACTACTCGCCGAGACCCAGTACTTC.

This chain uses TRBV18 with TRBJ1-2, with D possibly matching TRBD1 (5 bases). The CDR3 loop spans 14 amino acids. V gave up 0 bases and J gave up 6 bases, with 11 bases separating them. Germline V CDR1 and CDR2: KGHSH, LQKENI. CDR3 in amino acids: CASSPPRDSHGYTF. The CDR3, as DNA: TGTGCCAGCTCACCACCAAGGGACTCTCATGGCTACACCTTC.

The genes are TRBV18 and TRBJ2-7, with 11 bases aligning to TRBD1. The J segment lost 7 bases and the V segment lost 3 bases, leaving 11 bases of the junction unmatched. Germline lookup yields CDR1 KGHSH and CDR2 LQKENI. The CDR3 runs 16 residues. DNA of the CDR3: TGTGCCAGCTCACCCCGGGACAGGGGGTTAGGGGGAGAGCAGTACTTC. It translates to CASSPRDRGLGGEQYF. Supplemented by reference TRBV18 and TRBJ2-7, the full variable domain reads NAGVMQNPRHLVRRRGQEARLRCSPMKGHSHVYWYRQLPEEGLKFMVYLQKENIIDESGMPKERFSAEFPKEGPSILRIQQVVRGDSAAYFCASSPRDRGLGGEQYFGPGTRLTVT.

This sequence joins TRBV5-1 and TRBJ2-1; 7 bases match TRBD2. The J segment lost 6 bases and the V segment lost 0 bases, leaving 6 bases of the junction unmatched. The CDR3 has 15 residues. Germline V lookup: CDR1 SGHRS, CDR2 YFSETQ. CDR3 residues: CASSLEPTGGNEQFF. CDR3 sequence (DNA): TGCGCCAGCAGCTTGGAACCCACGGGGGGCAATGAGCAGTTCTTC.

V usage is TRBV6-2 or TRBV6-3 and J usage is TRBJ2-6; 11 bases fit TRBD2. CDR3 length equals 18 residues. Trimming removed 5 bases from V and 0 bases from J; junction bases left unmatched: 6. Germline V gene lookup returns CDR1 MNHEY and CDR2 SVGEGT. The CDR3 DNA reads TGTGCCAGCAGTGACAGACTAGCGGGGAGCTCTGGGGCCAACGTCCTGACTTTC. The encoded protein is CASSDRLAGSSGANVLTF.

The chain joins TRBV27 to TRBJ1-6, with a possible D match to TRBD1 (5 bases). The germline CDR1 and CDR2 sequences are MNHEY and SMNVEV (reference sequence). CDR3 length: 15 residues. Trimming removed 8 bases at V and 1 base at J, with 12 bases between. CDR3 protein: CASRLGGSYNSPLHF. The CDR3 nucleotides are TGTGCCAGCCGCCTCGGGGGTTCCTATAATTCACCCCTCCACTTT.

V and J are TRBV30 and TRBJ1-5; 10 bases match TRBD1. CDR1 is GTSNPN, CDR2 SVGIG, per germline (reference sequence). This CDR3 is 15 amino acids long. The V and J ends lost 2 bases and 6 bases, in that order; junction bases with no gene match: 7. The CDR3 coding sequence is TGTGCCTGGAGTTTCGGGACAGGGGTGGCTCAGCCCCAGCATTTT. Translation gives CAWSFGTGVAQPQHF.

The rearrangement joins TRBV24-1 to TRBJ1-5, with TRBD1 matching 9 bases. V lost 4 bases, J lost 5 bases, and 8 bases stayed unmatched. The germline V gene has CDR1 KGHDR and CDR2 SFDVKD. The length of the CDR3 is 16 residues. The DNA for the CDR3 is TGTGCCACCAGTGACCGTGCCGGGACAGGGTATCAGCCCCAGCATTTT. Translated: CATSDRAGTGYQPQHF.

The CDR3 region is CASGTHYNEQFF. DNA for the CDR3: TGTGCCAGCGGGACTCACTACAATGAGCAGTTCTTC. V gene TRBV12-3 or TRBV12-4 combines with J gene TRBJ2-1; TRBD2 is a possible D gene (6 bases). The CDR3 is made up of 12 amino acids. V lost 8 bases and J lost 3, with 8 bases in between.

In this sample, this clone turned up once. CDR3 DNA sequence: TGTGCCAGCAGCTCGGGCCCGGGAAGGGAGACCCAGTACTTC. This codes for CASSSGPGRETQYF. V and J are TRBV7-2 and TRBJ2-5; TRBD2 is a possible D gene (5 bases). The CDR3 runs to 14 residues. Germline V gene data show CDR1 as SGHTA and CDR2 as FQGNSA. V was cut by 4 bases and J by 5 bases, with 14 bases left in between. The variable domain in full, completed from reference TRBV7-2 and TRBJ2-5, reads GAGVSQSPSNKVTEKGKDVELRCDPISGHTALYWYRQSLGQGLEFLIYFQGNSAPDKSGLPSDRFSAERTGGSVSTLTIQRTQQEDSAVYLCASSSGPGRETQYFGPGTRLLVL.

This rearrangement joins TRBV27 to TRBJ1-6; no firm D call. The CDR3 consists of 14 residues. The germline V gene has CDR1 MNHEY and CDR2 SMNVEV (reference sequence). The V and J ends lost 3 bases and 7 bases respectively, with 10 bases between them. The DNA of the CDR3 is TGTGCCAGCAGTTTTCAGGTTCAAAATTCACCCCTCCACTTT. Translation gives CASSFQVQNSPLHF.

The chain carries TRBV5-1 and TRBJ2-3; 15 nucleotides match TRBD2. Germline CDR1 is SGHRS and CDR2 is YFSETQ. Losses at the gene ends were 4 bases for V and 0 bases for J; bases not matched to a gene: 6. The CDR3 runs to 18 residues. The CDR3 region has the DNA TGCGCCAGCAGCACCGGACTAGCGGGGGGGAAAAGCACAGATACGCAGTATTTT. Translation: CASSTGLAGGKSTDTQYF.

The genes are TRBV23-1 and TRBJ2-7; D gene uncertain. TRBV23-1 is an open reading frame whose function is uncertain. The CDR3 totals 11 residues. Between the trimmed V and J ends, which lost 1 base and 7 bases, there was a span of 5 bases. For the CDR3, the DNA is TGCGCCAGCAGTCAATTCCGGGAGCAGTACTTC. Its protein product is CASSQFREQYF.

The J gene is TRBJ2-3, the V gene TRBV5-1, with 14 nucleotides matching TRBD2. The CDR3 spans 16 residues. J lost 3 bases, V lost 3 bases, and 3 bases had no gene match. Germline V CDR1 and CDR2: SGHRS, YFSETQ. As DNA, the CDR3 is TGCGCCAGCAGCTCGGGGACTAGCGGGAGAACAGATACGCAGTATTTT. Protein: CASSSGTSGRTDTQYF.

The chain recombines TRBV10-2 with TRBJ1-5; 7 bases agree with TRBD1. The CDR3 is 15 amino acids. The ends lost 2 bases at V and 6 bases at J; junction bases unmatched: 7. Germline loops: CDR1 WSHSY, CDR2 SAAADI. The CDR3 spells CASSEDRASFQPQHF. The CDR3 coding sequence is TGCGCCAGCAGTGAGGACAGGGCCAGCTTTCAGCCCCAGCATTTT.

The chain couples TRBV28 to TRBJ1-1, with 9 bases identical to TRBD1. With 2 bases clipped from V and 5 bases from J, the junction kept 3 bases outside the gene matches. The CDR3 consists of 14 residues. CDR1 and CDR2 from the germline V gene are MDHEN and SYDVKM. DNA for the CDR3: TGTGCCAGCAGTTTAACAGGGGGCGTTACTGAAGCTTTCTTT. Residues: CASSLTGGVTEAFF.

A single count supports this clone. The chain joins TRBV7-2 to TRBJ2-2, with D unclear. V lost 5 bases and J lost 5, with 9 bases in between. The CDR3 totals 13 residues. CDR1 and CDR2 from the germline V gene are SGHTA and FQGNSA. The CDR3 protein is CASSPFETGELFF. The CDR3 nucleotides are TGTGCCAGCAGCCCGTTCGAGACCGGGGAGCTGTTTTTT.